This T cell receptor beta chain stems from a study of T cells in Graves' hyperthyroidism and ophthalmopathy. Overall study results and limits: Most expanded thyroid clonotypes above 0.001 recurred in blood.

This clonotype was observed at least ten times. As yet, its antigen is unknown. The CDR3 loop spans 11 amino acids. Per germline, CDR1 MNHEY and CDR2 SMNVEV (reference sequence). Trimming cost V 7 bases and J 6 bases, with 6 bases left between them. Amplified TCR beta CDR3 regions came from RNA transcripts. Carried out on the TCR CDR3, a first-round RT-PCR used the HTBI primer set. TCRdb independently ran MiXCR on the multiplex PCR reads; one entry per CDR3 protein. The repertoire holds 600,000 or so distinct CDR3 sequences, with approximately 15% as singletons. The source of this sequence is a woman aged 18-29 years with Graves' ophthalmopathy. The chain employs TRBV27 and TRBJ2-2; D remains unclear. Material for sequencing was blood. The DNA of the CDR3 is TGTGCCAGCACCACTCCCGGGGAGCTGTTTTTT. Residues: CASTTPGELFF.